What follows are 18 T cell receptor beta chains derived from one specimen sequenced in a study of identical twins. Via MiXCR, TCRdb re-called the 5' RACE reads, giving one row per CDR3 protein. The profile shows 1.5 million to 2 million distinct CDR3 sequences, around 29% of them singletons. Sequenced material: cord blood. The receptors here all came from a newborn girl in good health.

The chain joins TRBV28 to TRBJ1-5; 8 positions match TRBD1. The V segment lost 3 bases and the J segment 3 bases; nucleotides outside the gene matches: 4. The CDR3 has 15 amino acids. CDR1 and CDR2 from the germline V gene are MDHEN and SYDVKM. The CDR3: CASSFADRVNQPQHF. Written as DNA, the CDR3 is TGTGCCAGCAGTTTTGCGGACAGGGTCAATCAGCCCCAGCATTTT.

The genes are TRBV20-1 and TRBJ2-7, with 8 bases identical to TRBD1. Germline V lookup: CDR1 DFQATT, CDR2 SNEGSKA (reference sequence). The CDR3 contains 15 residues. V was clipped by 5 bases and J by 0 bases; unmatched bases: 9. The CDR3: CSAQLGDRSSYEQYF. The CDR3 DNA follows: TGCAGTGCTCAGTTGGGGGACAGGAGCTCCTACGAGCAGTACTTC.

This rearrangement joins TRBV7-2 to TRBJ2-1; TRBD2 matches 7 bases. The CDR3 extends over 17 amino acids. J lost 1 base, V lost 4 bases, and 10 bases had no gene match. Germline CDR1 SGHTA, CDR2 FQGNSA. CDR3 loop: CASSSRSGRVSYNEQFF. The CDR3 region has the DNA TGTGCCAGCAGCTCCCGGAGTGGGAGGGTGTCCTACAATGAGCAGTTCTTC. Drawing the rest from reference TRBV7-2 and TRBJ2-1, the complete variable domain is GAGVSQSPSNKVTEKGKDVELRCDPISGHTALYWYRQSLGQGLEFLIYFQGNSAPDKSGLPSDRFSAERTGGSVSTLTIQRTQQEDSAVYLCASSSRSGRVSYNEQFFGPGTRLTVL.

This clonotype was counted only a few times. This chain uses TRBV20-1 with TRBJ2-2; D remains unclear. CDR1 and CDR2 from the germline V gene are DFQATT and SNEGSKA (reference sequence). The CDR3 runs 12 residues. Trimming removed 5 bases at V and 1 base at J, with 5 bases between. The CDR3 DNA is TGCAGTGCTCACAGGAACACCGGGGAGCTGTTTTTT. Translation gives CSAHRNTGELFF.

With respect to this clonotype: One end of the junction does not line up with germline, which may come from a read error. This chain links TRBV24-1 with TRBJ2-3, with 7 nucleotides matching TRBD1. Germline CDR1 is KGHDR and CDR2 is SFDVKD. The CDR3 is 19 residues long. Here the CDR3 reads CATSDLHRGEIEITDTRYF. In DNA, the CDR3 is TGTGCCACCAGTGATTTGCACAGGGGTGAAATTGAAATCACAGATACGCGGTATTTT.

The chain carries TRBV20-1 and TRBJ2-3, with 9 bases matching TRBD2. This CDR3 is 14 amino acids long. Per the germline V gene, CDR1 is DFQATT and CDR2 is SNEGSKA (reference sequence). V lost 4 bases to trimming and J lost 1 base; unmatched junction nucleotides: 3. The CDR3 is CSAIERGGTDTQYF. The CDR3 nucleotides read TGCAGTGCTATCGAGCGGGGGGGCACAGATACGCAGTATTTT.

CDR3 bases: TGCAGTGCTAGCGCAAATAGCGGGAGATTCTCCGATGAGCAGTACTTC. This encodes CSASANSGRFSDEQYF. The rearrangement links TRBV20-1 to TRBJ2-7, with 9 bases lining up with TRBD2. Trimming removed 3 bases from V and 7 bases from J; junction bases left unmatched: 16. Germline loops: CDR1 DFQATT, CDR2 SNEGSKA (reference sequence). CDR3 length equals 16 residues.

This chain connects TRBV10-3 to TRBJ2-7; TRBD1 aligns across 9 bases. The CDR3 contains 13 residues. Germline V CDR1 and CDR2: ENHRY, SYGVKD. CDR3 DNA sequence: TGTGCGATAAGCAGGGACAGGGACAATGAGCAGTACTTC. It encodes CAISRDRDNEQYF.

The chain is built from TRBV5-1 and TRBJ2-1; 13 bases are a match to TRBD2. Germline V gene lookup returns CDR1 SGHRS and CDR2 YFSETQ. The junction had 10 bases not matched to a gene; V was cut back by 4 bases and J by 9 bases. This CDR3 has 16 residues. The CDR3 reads CASSPWTSGSRGEQFF. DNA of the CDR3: TGCGCCAGCAGCCCCTGGACTAGCGGGAGTCGGGGTGAGCAGTTCTTC.

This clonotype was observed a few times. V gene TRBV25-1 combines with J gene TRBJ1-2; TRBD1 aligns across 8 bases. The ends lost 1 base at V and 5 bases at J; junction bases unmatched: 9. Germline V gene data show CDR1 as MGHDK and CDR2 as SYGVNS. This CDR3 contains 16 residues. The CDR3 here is CASSELEDREIYGYTF. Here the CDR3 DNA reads TGTGCCAGCAGTGAATTAGAGGACAGGGAAATATATGGCTACACCTTC.

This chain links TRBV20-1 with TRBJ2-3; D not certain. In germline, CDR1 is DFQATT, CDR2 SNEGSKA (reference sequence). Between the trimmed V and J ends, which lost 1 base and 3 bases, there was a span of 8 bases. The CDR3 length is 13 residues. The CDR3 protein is CSARADWTDTQYF. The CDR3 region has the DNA TGCAGTGCTAGAGCCGATTGGACAGATACGCAGTATTTT.

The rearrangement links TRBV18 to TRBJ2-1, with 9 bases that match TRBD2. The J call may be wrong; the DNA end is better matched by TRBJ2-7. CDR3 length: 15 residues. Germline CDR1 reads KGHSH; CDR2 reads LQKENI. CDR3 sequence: CASSKSGGLYNEQYF. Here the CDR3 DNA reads TGTGCCAGCTCAAAGAGCGGGGGGCTTTACAATGAGCAGTACTTC.

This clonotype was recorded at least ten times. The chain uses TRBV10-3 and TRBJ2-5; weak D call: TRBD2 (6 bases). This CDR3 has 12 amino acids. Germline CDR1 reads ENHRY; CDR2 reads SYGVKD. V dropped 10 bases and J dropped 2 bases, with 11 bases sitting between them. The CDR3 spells CATRDPQETQYF. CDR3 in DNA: TGTGCCACGCGGGACCCTCAAGAGACCCAGTACTTC.

The CDR3 DNA follows: TGCAGTGCTAGGATTGTAGCGGGAGTTTTTAATGAGCAGTTCTTC. Protein: CSARIVAGVFNEQFF. The chain combines TRBV20-1 with TRBJ2-1, with 9 bases aligning to TRBD2. The germline V gene encodes CDR1 DFQATT and CDR2 SNEGSKA (reference sequence). V was pared by 3 bases and J by 7 bases, with 10 bases of the junction left unmatched. There are 15 residues in the CDR3.

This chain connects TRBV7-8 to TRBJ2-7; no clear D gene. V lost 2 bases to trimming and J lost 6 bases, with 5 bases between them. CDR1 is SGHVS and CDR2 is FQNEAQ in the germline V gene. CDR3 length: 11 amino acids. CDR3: CASSLRLEQYF. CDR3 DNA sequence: TGTGCCAGCAGCTTAAGGCTCGAGCAGTACTTC.

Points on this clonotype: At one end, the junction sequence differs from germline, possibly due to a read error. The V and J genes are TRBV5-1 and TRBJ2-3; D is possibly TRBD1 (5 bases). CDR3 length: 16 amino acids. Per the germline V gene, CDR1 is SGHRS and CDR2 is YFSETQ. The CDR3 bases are TGCGCCAGCAGCTTCCTGACAATCGGTAGCACAGGTACGCAGTATTTT. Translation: CASSFLTIGSTGTQYF.

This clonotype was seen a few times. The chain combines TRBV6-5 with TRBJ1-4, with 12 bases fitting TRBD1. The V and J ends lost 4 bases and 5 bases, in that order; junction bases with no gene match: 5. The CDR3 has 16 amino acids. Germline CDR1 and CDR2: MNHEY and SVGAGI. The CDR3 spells CASSWDRGRRNEKLFF. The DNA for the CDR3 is TGTGCCAGCAGTTGGGACAGGGGGCGCAGGAATGAAAAACTGTTTTTT.

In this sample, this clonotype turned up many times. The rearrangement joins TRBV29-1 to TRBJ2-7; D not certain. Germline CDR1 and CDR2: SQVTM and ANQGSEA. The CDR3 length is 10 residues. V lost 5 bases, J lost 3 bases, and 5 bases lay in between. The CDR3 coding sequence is TGCAGCGTTAGAAACTACGAGCAGTACTTC. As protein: CSVRNYEQYF.